These 19 T cell receptor beta chains were sequenced from one sample in a study of cytomegalovirus exposure and HLA in healthy donors. Assay used: immunoSEQ multiplex PCR; TCRdb lists only in-frame clones, some missing. Found here are about 130,000 clones, 70% to 85% of them singletons; the top ten hold about 32%. The sample was PBMCs. The receptor source for this set is a man younger than 45 in good health and CMV-seropositive.

In nucleotides, the CDR3 is TGTGCCAGCAGCCCAGCTAGCGGGGGGCCGTGGCCCTACAATGAGCAGTTCTTC. Its translation: CASSPASGGPWPYNEQFF. This chain links TRBV13 with TRBJ2-1; 11 bases are a match to TRBD2. Germline CDR1 reads PRHDT; CDR2 reads FYEKMQ (reference sequence). Unmatched junction bases numbered 11, after V lost 5 bases and J lost 2 bases. CDR3 length equals 18 residues.

This clone was picked up a small number of times. V is TRBV7-2 and J is TRBJ1-2; the D gene is possibly TRBD1 (6 bases). Deletions cut 0 bases from V and 12 bases from J, with 8 bases between. The CDR3 extends over 11 amino acids. Germline assignment: CDR1 SGHTA and CDR2 FQGNSA. The DNA of the CDR3 is TGTGCCAGCAGCTTAGCCGGGACACACACCTTC. Translated, it gives CASSLAGTHTF.

This chain joins TRBV7-3 and TRBJ2-3; TRBD2 might be the D (5 bases). Germline V gene data show CDR1 as SGHTA and CDR2 as FQGTGA. Trimming pared 5 bases from V and 2 bases from J, leaving 11 bases between. This CDR3 contains 14 residues. The chain's CDR3 is CASSPRRDTDTQYF. The DNA for the CDR3 is TGTGCCAGCAGCCCCAGACGGGACACAGATACGCAGTATTTT.

This clone was detected a few times. CDR3 amino acids: CAWSSLAGTNTQYF. CDR3 bases: TGTGCCTGGAGTTCACTAGCGGGCACTAATACGCAGTATTTT. The genes are TRBV30 and TRBJ2-3; 9 nucleotides agree with TRBD2. The CDR3 sequence is 14 residues long. The germline CDR1 and CDR2 sequences are GTSNPN and SVGIG (reference sequence). J was trimmed by 7 bases and V by 2 bases; bases with no gene match: 7. Full variable domain (outside the CDR3, taken from reference TRBV30 and TRBJ2-3): SQTIHQWPATLVQPVGSPLSLECTVEGTSNPNLYWYRQAAGRGLQLLFYSVGIGQISSEVPQNLSASRPQDRQFILSSKKLLLSDSGFYLCAWSSLAGTNTQYFGPGTRLTVL.

The V and J genes are TRBV5-4 and TRBJ2-6; D is ambiguous. The germline V and J ends were trimmed by 2 bases and 4 bases, with 4 bases remaining between them. The CDR3 is 13 residues long. The V gene's germline CDR1 is SGHNT and CDR2 YYREEE (reference sequence). This chain's CDR3 is CASSFSGANVLTF. CDR3 nucleotides: TGTGCCAGCAGCTTCTCCGGGGCCAACGTCCTGACTTTC.

V and J are TRBV5-4 and TRBJ1-1; D perhaps matches TRBD1 (5 bases). The germline V gene has CDR1 SGHNT and CDR2 YYREEE (reference sequence). V lost 7 bases and J lost 4, with 20 bases in between. There are 15 residues in the CDR3. CDR3 sequence (DNA): TGTGCCAGCCAGAGCCGTCAGGGAGGTGGCACTGAAGCTTTCTTT. Its translation: CASQSRQGGGTEAFF.

The table lists this clone with a count of one. The chain uses TRBV7-2 and TRBJ1-1, with 11 positions matching TRBD1. Germline CDR1 SGHTA, CDR2 FQGNSA. The trim removed 5 bases at V and 4 bases at J, leaving 6 bases unmatched. The CDR3 totals 15 residues. CDR3 in DNA: TGTGCCAGCAGCGACCGGACAGGGGGCCCCACTGAAGCTTTCTTT. The encoded protein is CASSDRTGGPTEAFF.

The chain is built from TRBV11-2 and TRBJ1-3; 7 bases align to TRBD1. Germline V CDR1 and CDR2: SGHAT, FQNNGV. This CDR3 is 15 amino acids long. The junction had 3 bases not matched to a gene; V was cut back by 4 bases and J by 0 bases. CDR3 protein: CASSSGQSSGNTIYF. CDR3 nucleotide sequence: TGTGCCAGCAGCTCGGGACAGAGCTCTGGAAACACCATATATTTT.

The J gene is TRBJ2-7, the V gene TRBV5-1, with 10 nucleotides matching TRBD2. The CDR3 length is 15 residues. From germline, CDR1 is SGHRS and CDR2 YFSETQ. J gave up 4 bases and V 0 bases, and 4 bases lay outside the gene matches. In DNA, the CDR3 is TGCGCCAGCAGCTTGGCCAGCGGGAGGGTGTACGAGCAGTACTTC. Protein product: CASSLASGRVYEQYF.

The chain's CDR3 is CASSPRQFRQPQHF. CDR3 in DNA: TGTGCCAGCAGCCCCCGACAGTTCAGGCAGCCCCAGCATTTT. This chain connects TRBV27 to TRBJ1-5; the D gene is possibly TRBD1 (5 bases). CDR1 is MNHEY and CDR2 is SMNVEV in the germline V gene (reference sequence). V lost 6 bases and J lost 7, with 16 bases in between. CDR3 size: 14 residues.

V gene TRBV19 combines with J gene TRBJ2-7; possible D gene TRBD2, 5 bases. This CDR3 is built from 14 residues. Between the trimmed V and J ends, which lost 4 bases and 1 base, there was a span of 11 bases. Germline V lookup: CDR1 LNHDA, CDR2 SQIVND (reference sequence). CDR3 sequence (DNA): TGTGCCAGTAGTACCCGGGGATGGTCCTACGAGCAGTACTTC. Encoded protein: CASSTRGWSYEQYF.

This clone occurred a few times. The chain couples TRBV4-1 to TRBJ1-1, with D perhaps TRBD1 (6 bases). V was trimmed by 6 bases and J by 5 bases, leaving 16 bases between them. Germline-derived CDR1 and CDR2 are MGHRA and YSYEKL. The length of the CDR3 is 14 residues. DNA of the CDR3: TGCGCCAGCAGGGCAGTTACAGGGAAAACTGAAGCTTTCTTT. This codes for CASRAVTGKTEAFF.

The chain recombines TRBV7-9 with TRBJ1-5; TRBD1 agrees at 8 bases. CDR3 length: 15 residues. The V gene's germline CDR1 is SEHNR and CDR2 FQNEAQ (reference sequence). J was trimmed by 6 bases and V by 5 bases; bases with no gene match: 9. CDR3 DNA sequence: TGTGCCAGCAGCGATACACAGGGGGGAATTCAGCCCCAGCATTTT. It codes for CASSDTQGGIQPQHF. The full variable domain, rest sourced from reference TRBV7-9 and TRBJ1-5, is DTGVSQNPRHKITKRGQNVTFRCDPISEHNRLYWYRQTLGQGPEFLTYFQNEAQLEKSRLLSDRFSAERPKGSFSTLEIQRTEQGDSAMYLCASSDTQGGIQPQHFGDGTRLSIL.

V and J are TRBV29-1 and TRBJ1-1; 9 bases fit TRBD1. J was trimmed by 4 bases and V by 7 bases; bases with no gene match: 7. This CDR3 has 13 residues. The germline gives CDR1 SQVTM, CDR2 ANQGSEA. CDR3 nucleotide sequence: TGCAGCGGCGTACTGACAGGGGGCACTGAAGCTTTCTTT. Translating it yields CSGVLTGGTEAFF.

Comment on this clone: This specimen includes other DNA sequences encoding the same CDR3. This chain connects TRBV7-2 to TRBJ2-7; 7 bases are shared with TRBD1. This CDR3 contains 15 residues. Trimming at V came to 1 base and at J to 3 bases, leaving 6 bases not matched to a gene. Germline CDR1 and CDR2: SGHTA and FQGNSA. CDR3 in DNA: TGTGCCAGCAGCTTAGTAGGGACAGATCTCTACGAGCAGTACTTC. Protein product: CASSLVGTDLYEQYF.

V usage is TRBV5-1 and J usage is TRBJ2-1, with 7 bases aligning to TRBD2. The germline V gene has CDR1 SGHRS and CDR2 YFSETQ. The CDR3 runs 15 residues. With V trimmed by 1 base and J by 2 bases, 3 bases remained unmatched. CDR3 in DNA: TGCGCCAGCAGCTTGTCCCTAGCGGCCTACAATGAGCAGTTCTTC. Amino acid sequence: CASSLSLAAYNEQFF.

V usage is TRBV9 and J usage is TRBJ1-1, with 9 positions matching TRBD1. Germline V gives CDR1 SGDLS, CDR2 YYNGEE. V was pared by 3 bases and J by 6 bases, with 9 bases of the junction left unmatched. This CDR3 spans 15 amino acids. Written as DNA, the CDR3 is TGTGCCAGCAGCGCAATTGGACAGGGGACAGCTGAAGCTTTCTTT. Protein sequence: CASSAIGQGTAEAFF.

The chain uses TRBV5-1 and TRBJ2-1, with 9 bases matching TRBD1. Germline-derived CDR1 and CDR2 are SGHRS and YFSETQ. The CDR3 sequence is 16 residues long. The ends lost 1 base at V and 9 bases at J; junction bases unmatched: 11. The CDR3 protein is CASSLTPGQGLTEQFF. CDR3 in DNA: TGCGCCAGCAGCTTGACTCCGGGACAGGGTTTAACTGAGCAGTTCTTC.

The V call is TRBV7-3, the J call TRBJ2-5; maybe TRBD1 (5 bases). Germline CDR1 SGHTA, CDR2 FQGTGA. V was trimmed by 2 bases and J by 1 base, leaving 5 bases between them. CDR3 size: 13 residues. The CDR3 loop reads CASSLDSQETQYF. The DNA for the CDR3 is TGTGCCAGCAGCTTAGACAGCCAAGAGACCCAGTACTTC.